The present T cell receptor beta chain was sequenced within a study of cytomegalovirus exposure and HLA in healthy donors (dated by TCRdb to about 2017). For the study in its entirety: An earlier analysis of approximately 640 of the donors reported approximately 290 Gb of sequence data and around 120 million unique TCR beta sequences from 150 million to 200 million T cells. Every discovery cohort repertoire had been produced on one sequencing platform. HLA typing included class I and class II loci at four-digit resolution. The number of typed donors differed by locus: about 620-640 for A, B, C, DRB1 and DQB1; 500 to 550 for DQA1; 606 for DPA1; and approximately 450 for DPB1. The aim of the study was to test whether cataloging public T cell receptors could identify signatures of past pathogen exposure. About 300 gigabases of sequencing data and some 85 million unique TCR sequences were included in an early release covering 500 to 750 HLA-typed donors. A handful of DR-DQ haplotypes were handled as single units for association and clustering because linkage in the cohort was strong. Along with the approximately 700-subject first cohort, a separate validation cohort of over a hundred different subjects was used. An earlier analysis of around 580 of the donors used high-throughput TCR beta sequencing to judge whether each TCR beta V gene segment behaved as functional or pseudogenic. Genome-wide SNP genotypes for about three fifths of the roughly 700 donors were used in a later genetic analysis, which treated that subset as a discovery cohort. The study used immunosequencing to profile the T cell repertoires of approximately 650 subjects and linked those repertoires to cytomegalovirus serostatus. The genetic ancestry cluster associated with self-reported Caucasian donors included 65% to 90% of the 398 genotyped donors. Donor age, sex, ethnicity and CMV serostatus were compiled together with the repertoire data. In the later analysis, no new phenotypic data were used to find candidate immune exposures; instead, reliance was placed on TCR beta sequences and their occurrence across donors. A later analysis re-analyzed previously published TCR beta repertoires from 660 or so donors and added high-resolution HLA genotyping to study TCR occurrence patterns. To predict cytomegalovirus infection status, the study brought together high-throughput TCR immunosequencing, statistical association of individual TCRs with disease status, and machine learning. Across some 400 genotyped donors of the cohort, an average of roughly 200,000 unique TCR beta nucleotide sequences per donor were sequenced, and roughly 20% of those sequences were non-productive. The paper as a whole reports these results and caveats: Roughly uniform sequencing depth across donors was assumed in presence/absence analyses, although this assumption may not hold. A total of fewer than 200 TCR beta chains were listed by the study as associated with cytomegalovirus. The only immune exposure information available for the cohort was CMV serostatus. When HLA alleles, especially DR and DQ, strongly co-occurred, attributing TCR associations to individual alleles was difficult. Because HLA typing was unavailable for some donors at each locus, only the typed subset was used in association tests. An association between a missense DCLRE1C variant and V-gene and J-gene trimming of TCR beta chains was found in a later genetic analysis and replicated in an independent cohort. In both the original and validation cohorts, the classifier was reported to diagnose cytomegalovirus status with high specificity and sensitivity. Linkage disequilibrium might explain the correlated functional status among segregating V segments, but an unknown experimental factor could not be ruled out. In a later analysis, the rate of TCR association differed among HLA loci, with DRB1 alleles having the most associated TCRs and HLA-C alleles having the fewest. In this cohort, only TCR beta chains were sequenced, and detectable features were limited by the absence of alpha or paired-chain data. In a later analysis, HLA-associated TCR beta chains showed more clonal expansion and lower generation probabilities than non-associated chains that were equally common. A cluster of highly shared sequence variants was judged likely to represent a technical artifact of the sequencing pipeline. According to a later analysis, most CMV-associated TCR beta chains appeared to be HLA-restricted, and the HLA associations seemed to be driven largely by CMV exposure. Some IMGT-functional V segments, including TRBV6-2 and TRBV6-3, could not be distinguished by the 87-base-pair reads and were therefore excluded. The authors suggested that the approach could potentially be generalized to other disease states and immunological phenotypes. A further reported finding was that TCR beta sequences accurately predicted the HLA-A and HLA-B alleles for most subjects in the first cohort. The earlier analysis of fewer than 750 of the donors excluded approximately 17 rarely observed V segments, including chromosome 9 orphons, because counts were too low. In a later genetic analysis, fewer N-insertions in productive TCRs were reported among donors in an Asian-associated ancestry cluster than the roughly 670-donor mean. Most TCR sequences were seen in very few donors, while some public TCRs were found in many individuals. At a false discovery rate of 0.05, a later analysis linked roughly 17,000 TCR beta sequences to specific HLA alleles. Broadly in line with IMGT annotations, most TCR beta V segments showed up in productive rearrangements about 87% or about 30% of the time in an earlier analysis of 587 of the donors. In a later analysis, several top co-occurrence clusters were reported to appear linked to parvovirus B19, influenza, CMV and Epstein-Barr virus. In vitro tests confirmed that three of the cytomegalovirus-associated TCR beta chains recognize cytomegalovirus antigens.

Comment on this clone: No cognate antigen has been identified for it. No base qualities exist here, and no much larger clone lies one base off it.

Taken from cysteine to phenylalanine, the CDR3 has 13 residues. Of all the DNA, just the CDR3 is kept, 39 bases in frame from base 1. V has 8 bases trimmed and J has 4 bases trimmed; junction bases matching no gene number 7. CDR1 and CDR2, per the germline V gene, are SGHVS and FNYEAQ. The cohort consisted of 670 or so healthy bone marrow donors. All cohort members were sampled while nominally healthy, although unrecorded immune exposures were likely present. The donor was CMV seropositive and belonged to the group of a few hundred seropositive cohort members. Each donor provided a peripheral blood sample, and peripheral blood mononuclear cells were used for TCR beta sequencing. The Qiagen DNeasy Blood Extraction Kit was used to extract genomic DNA from the blood cell samples. The receptor library was made with the immunoSEQ multiplex PCR assay. For the multiplex PCR, a mixture combining 60 forward primers for TCR Vbeta segments and 13 reverse primers for TCR Jbeta segments was used. The CDR3 region of rearranged TCR beta genes was amplified from genomic DNA with a multiplex PCR assay. The amplified TCR beta libraries were sequenced on the Illumina HiSeq System as 87-base-pair reads. Per the original workflow: A later analysis counted around 72 million unique TCR beta chains across the 666 repertoires, and some 11 million of these chains were shared by at least two donors. Raw reads were error-corrected and collapsed into unique sequences with a nearest-neighbor algorithm that merged closely related sequences to remove PCR and sequencing errors. CDR3 sequences were aligned to IMGT reference sequences to assign V, D and J gene segments. Each retained sequence needed at least a six-nucleotide match to both a V gene segment and a J gene segment. Rearrangements were classified as productive when the CDR3 lacked stop codons and remained in frame with V and J, and all other rearrangements were classified as non-productive. CDR3 was defined according to IMGT convention as the region running from the second conserved V-encoded cysteine to the conserved J-encoded phenylalanine. In an earlier analysis of approximately 500 of the donors, sequences lacking an unambiguous match to a single V gene segment were excluded. In an earlier analysis of several hundred of the donors, a V segment was called functional when productive rearrangements were above 56.7%, and segregating when the standard deviation between donors exceeded 5%. A statistical classification framework was built to diagnose cytomegalovirus status from the catalog of TCR beta chain sequences. In a later analysis, TCR nucleotide sequences were compared against IMGT/GENE-DB human TR gene sequences so that V and J genes could be assigned. Using the TCRdist pipeline, a later analysis assigned CDR3 sequences along with most-parsimonious VDJ recombination scenarios. A later analysis defined each TCR beta chain by its CDR3 amino acid sequence plus V-gene family, and excluded reads lacking a unique V-gene family. In a later analysis, 500 to 650 highly shared, low-generation-probability nucleotide sequences were removed to address suspected cross-contamination and a sequencing artifact. A later analysis calculated a clonal expansion index for each public chain from normalized within-repertoire ranks of inferred template counts. A later analysis computed generation probabilities with a VDJ recombination model fitted to out-of-frame rearrangements, and checked the results against IGoR. In a later analysis, hypergeometric tests were used to score TCR-TCR, TCR-HLA and TCR-CMV co-occurrence, with a repertoire-size bias correction applied to TCR pairs. To estimate false discovery rates, a later analysis permuted the HLA or CMV assignments 20 times. In a later analysis, co-occurring TCRs were grouped with DBSCAN, and TCRdist sequence similarity was added when clustering was performed within HLA-allele-positive subsets. Repertoires with fewer than 30,000 or more than 120,000 public chains were left out of co-occurrence clustering, as were five repertoires with anomalous nucleotide sharing. The clones in this table, taken by TCRdb from immuneACCESS, are in-frame only. Not every clone is retained; where verified, under half of the shortfall comes from an unresolved V gene, and the cause of the rest is unknown. The V and J calls and clone size are taken from that table; D and trimming were inferred from the DNA. Present in this sample are approximately 86,000 clones, about 85% of which were seen just once. Jointly, the top ten make up around 7% of the sample.

The sequencing sample was made of PBMCs. Recombination linked TRBV7-6 to TRBJ2-7; TRBD1 aligns with 8 central bases. The sequence was obtained from a man aged 40-49 years in good health and CMV-seropositive. The sequenced DNA: TGTGCCAGCGCCCCAGGGGGCGAGTACGAGCAGTACTTC. Its product reads: CASAPGGEYEQYF.